The sequence of this T cell receptor beta chain was determined in a study of T cells in Graves' hyperthyroidism and ophthalmopathy. Study at large: Peripheral blood was acquired at first diagnosis, ahead of any therapy whatsoever.

Researchers amplified the TCR beta CDR3 regions from RNA transcripts. TCR CDR3 underwent first-round RT-PCR with the HTBI primer set. One entry per CDR3 protein, called by TCRdb with MiXCR from the multiplex PCR reads. This table has 360,000 or so distinct CDR3 sequences, about a fifth appearing once. Graves' hyperthyroidism was deemed stable given no ophthalmopathy progression within 18 months. The CDR3 totals 13 residues. Looked up from germline, CDR1 is DFQATT and CDR2 is SNEGSKA (reference sequence). Trimming cost V 7 bases and J 1 base, with 13 bases left between them. This clonotype was counted at least ten times.

The source material was blood. The V gene is TRBV20-1, the J gene TRBJ1-1; D is uncertain. The origin of this receptor is a woman younger than 35 with Graves' hyperthyroidism. CDR3 region: CSGDNSGNTEAFF. The CDR3, as DNA: TGCAGTGGAGACAATTCCGGGAACACTGAAGCTTTCTTT.